Below, 20 T cell receptor beta chains from the same sample are listed, as sequenced in a study of T cells after posttransplantation cyclophosphamide. TCRdb keeps only in-frame clones here, not all; method: immunoSEQ multiplex PCR. The sample lists about 18,000 clones; roughly 80% were seen once. Input material: memory CD4+ T cells sorted from blood. The source of these receptors is a man aged 25 to 40 in good health and a related stem cell transplant donor.

The genes are TRBV19 and TRBJ2-6; the D gene is possibly TRBD2 (5 bases). The germline V gene has CDR1 LNHDA and CDR2 SQIVND (reference sequence). This CDR3 is built from 16 residues. Trimming stripped 0 bases from V and 1 base from J, with 7 bases between. The CDR3 DNA reads as TGTGCCAGTAGTATAGATGAGGGTTCTGGGGCCAACGTCCTGACTTTC. Its protein is CASSIDEGSGANVLTF.

J is TRBJ1-5 and V is TRBV19; TRBD1 might be the D (5 bases). Germline V CDR1 and CDR2: LNHDA, SQIVND (reference sequence). The V end lost 3 bases, the J end lost 5 bases, and 14 bases lay between the germline ends. This CDR3 region has 15 residues. This chain's CDR3 is CASSIFQGGDQPQHF. The DNA for the CDR3 is TGTGCCAGTAGTATTTTCCAGGGTGGAGATCAGCCCCAGCATTTT.

J is TRBJ1-2 and V is TRBV29-1, with 7 bases that match TRBD1. The CDR3 is 14 amino acids. CDR1 and CDR2 (germline): SQVTM, ANQGSEA. With 6 bases clipped from V and 0 bases from J, the junction kept 7 bases outside the gene matches. In nucleotides, the CDR3 is TGCAGCGTGCGAAAAGGGGGCGCTAACTATGGCTACACCTTC. Its translation is CSVRKGGANYGYTF.

This clone is a singleton in its sample. The rearrangement links TRBV19 to TRBJ2-1; 11 bases map to TRBD2. The germline V gene encodes CDR1 LNHDA and CDR2 SQIVND (reference sequence). There are 18 residues in the CDR3. V shed 0 bases and J 0 bases; nucleotides not matched to a gene: 4. This CDR3 reads CASSIEGLAGYSYNEQFF. The CDR3 bases are TGTGCCAGTAGTATAGAAGGACTAGCGGGCTACTCCTACAATGAGCAGTTCTTC. Based on the CDR3 plus reference TRBV19 and TRBJ2-1, the full variable domain is DGGITQSPKYLFRKEGQNVTLSCEQNLNHDAMYWYRQDPGQGLRLIYYSQIVNDFQKGDIAEGYSVSREKKESFPLTVTSAQKNPTAFYLCASSIEGLAGYSYNEQFFGPGTRLTVL.

The rearrangement joins TRBV14 to TRBJ2-3; D gene unclear. Per the germline V gene, CDR1 is SGHDN and CDR2 is FVKESK. This CDR3 comprises 13 residues. The V end lost 3 bases, the J end lost 2 bases, and 6 bases lay between the germline ends. The CDR3 region is CASSHVATDTQYF. CDR3 DNA: TGTGCCAGCAGCCACGTGGCCACAGATACGCAGTATTTT.

The V gene is TRBV5-5, the J gene TRBJ1-2, with 7 bases matching TRBD1. This CDR3 comprises 14 residues. Per the germline V gene, CDR1 is SGHKS and CDR2 is YYEKEE (reference sequence). Trimming at V came to 4 bases and at J to 2 bases, leaving 5 bases not matched to a gene. The CDR3 sequence: CASSRDSANYGYTF. CDR3 nucleotide sequence: TGTGCCAGCAGCCGGGACAGCGCGAACTATGGCTACACCTTC.

V usage is TRBV7-7 and J usage is TRBJ1-1; no reliable D call. Germline V gene data show CDR1 as SSHAT and CDR2 as FNYEAQ (reference sequence). Trimming took off 3 bases at V and 3 bases at J, with 8 bases between the two ends. CDR3 length equals 13 residues. The CDR3 loop reads CASSLKRDTEAFF. The CDR3 bases are TGTGCCAGCAGCTTGAAAAGAGACACTGAAGCTTTCTTT.

V and J are TRBV7-9 and TRBJ1-2; a possible D gene is TRBD1 (6 bases). This CDR3 comprises 16 residues. The V gene lost 4 bases and the J gene lost 5 bases, with 20 bases spanning the gap. Germline V CDR1 and CDR2: SEHNR, FQNEAQ (reference sequence). The CDR3 DNA reads as TGTGCCAGCAGCTCGATGACAGGCAGGGGCGATTATGGCTACACCTTC. This codes for CASSSMTGRGDYGYTF. Based on the CDR3 plus reference TRBV7-9 and TRBJ1-2, the full variable domain is DTGVSQNPRHKITKRGQNVTFRCDPISEHNRLYWYRQTLGQGPEFLTYFQNEAQLEKSRLLSDRFSAERPKGSFSTLEIQRTEQGDSAMYLCASSSMTGRGDYGYTFGSGTRLTVV.

V is TRBV28 and J is TRBJ2-7, with D possibly matching TRBD2 (6 bases). The CDR3 consists of 13 residues. In germline, CDR1 is MDHEN, CDR2 SYDVKM. With 3 bases removed from V and 5 bases from J, the gap between germline ends came to 11 bases. CDR3 sequence: CASSLEGGDEQYF. Written as DNA, the CDR3 is TGTGCCAGCAGTTTGGAGGGAGGAGACGAGCAGTACTTC.

The chain carries TRBV28 and TRBJ1-2; no definite D call. The CDR3 contains 13 residues. Per the germline V gene, CDR1 is MDHEN and CDR2 is SYDVKM. Trimming pared 6 bases from V and 4 bases from J, leaving 12 bases between. The CDR3 here is CASSQTLFYGYTF. Written as DNA, the CDR3 is TGTGCCAGCAGCCAGACACTGTTCTATGGCTACACCTTC.

This sequence joins TRBV27 and TRBJ2-7, with 11 nucleotides matching TRBD1. Germline V gene sequence: CDR1 MNHEY, CDR2 SMNVEV (reference sequence). V lost 5 bases and J lost 7; bases outside the gene matches: 7. This CDR3 contains 14 residues. Here the CDR3 reads CASSRTGTGGEQYF. CDR3 DNA sequence: TGTGCCAGCAGTCGAACCGGGACAGGGGGAGAGCAGTACTTC.

The chain joins TRBV9 to TRBJ1-2; D might be TRBD1 (6 bases). The length of the CDR3 is 15 residues. Germline-derived CDR1 and CDR2 are SGDLS and YYNGEE. V lost 7 bases and J 5 bases, leaving 21 bases between the germline ends. Here the CDR3 reads CASGAETGKLYGYTF. As DNA, the CDR3 is TGTGCCAGCGGCGCGGAGACAGGAAAACTATATGGCTACACCTTC.

The rearrangement links TRBV5-8 to TRBJ2-7; tentatively, D is TRBD2 (7 bases). This CDR3 spans 14 amino acids. V lost 6 bases to trimming and J lost 5 bases, with 18 bases between them. CDR1 and CDR2 from the germline V gene are SGHTS and YDEGEE. The CDR3 DNA reads TGTGCCAGCACCCAAGAGGGGGGGTTCAACGAGCAGTACTTC. It specifies CASTQEGGFNEQYF.

The V and J genes are TRBV10-3 and TRBJ2-3, with TRBD1 identical over 7 bases. This CDR3 region has 12 residues. V dropped 10 bases and J dropped 1; count of bases not matched to a gene: 2. Germline CDR1 and CDR2: ENHRY and SYGVKD. The CDR3 protein is CATGQGTDTQYF. The DNA of the CDR3 is TGTGCCACAGGACAGGGCACAGATACGCAGTATTTT.

The chain joins TRBV7-9 to TRBJ2-1; D gene unclear. V was cut by 5 bases and J by 1 base, with 12 bases left in between. CDR3 size: 15 residues. Germline CDR1 is SEHNR and CDR2 is FQNEAQ (reference sequence). The CDR3 DNA reads TGTGCCAGCAGCCCCACTATGGGTTCCTACAATGAGCAGTTCTTC. Encoded protein: CASSPTMGSYNEQFF.

This clone was found once. V usage is TRBV10-1 and J usage is TRBJ2-7, with a weak D call TRBD2 (5 bases). Germline V gene sequence: CDR1 WNHNN, CDR2 SYGVQD (reference sequence). The CDR3 is made up of 15 amino acids. V was cut by 5 bases and J by 0 bases, with 14 bases left in between. CDR3 region: CASSREQASSYEQYF. The CDR3 DNA reads as TGCGCCAGCAGTAGGGAGCAGGCTAGCTCCTACGAGCAGTACTTC.

This chain links TRBV14 with TRBJ2-7; D remains ambiguous. The CDR3 is 12 residues long. Germline CDR1 reads SGHDN; CDR2 reads FVKESK. The V and J ends lost 2 bases and 3 bases respectively, with 5 bases between them. CDR3 amino acids: CASSQINYEQYF. The CDR3 DNA reads TGTGCCAGCAGCCAAATAAACTACGAGCAGTACTTC.

Notes on this clone: Relative to the germline gene, one junction end is altered; a read error may explain this. The genes are TRBV28 and TRBJ1-4, with TRBD1 as a possible D gene (5 bases). Looked up from germline, CDR1 is MDHEN and CDR2 is SYDVKM. The CDR3 has 16 residues. In nucleotides, the CDR3 is TGTGCCGGCAGTCCCATTCGGGGGTCCACTAATGAAAAACTGTTTTTT. Encoded protein: CAGSPIRGSTNEKLFF.

This clone was found a few times. The chain is built from TRBV19 and TRBJ1-5; 8 bases line up with TRBD1. This CDR3 has 15 residues. J lost 0 bases, V lost 6 bases, and 4 bases had no gene match. The germline gives CDR1 LNHDA, CDR2 SQIVND (reference sequence). The CDR3 sequence: CASRMDRASNQPQHF. The CDR3 nucleotides read TGTGCCAGTAGGATGGACAGGGCTAGCAATCAGCCCCAGCATTTT.

The rearrangement uses TRBV4-3 and TRBJ1-1; perhaps TRBD1 as D (6 bases). V was pared by 4 bases and J by 3 bases, with 15 bases between. CDR3 length: 15 amino acids. Germline CDR1 reads LGHNA; CDR2 reads YSLEER. For the CDR3, the DNA is TGCGCCAGCAGCCGAGGCCCAGGGGAATACACTGAAGCTTTCTTT. Amino acids: CASSRGPGEYTEAFF.